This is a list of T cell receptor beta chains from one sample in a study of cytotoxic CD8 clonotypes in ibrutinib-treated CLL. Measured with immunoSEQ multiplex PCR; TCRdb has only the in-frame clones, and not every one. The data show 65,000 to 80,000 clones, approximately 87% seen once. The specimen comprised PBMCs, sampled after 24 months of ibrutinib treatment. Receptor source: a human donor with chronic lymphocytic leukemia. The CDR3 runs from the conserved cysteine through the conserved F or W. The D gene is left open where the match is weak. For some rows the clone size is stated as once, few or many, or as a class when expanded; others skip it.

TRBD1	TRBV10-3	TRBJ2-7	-	CAISSAGTGGDEQYF	TGTGCCATCAGTTCCGCCGGGACAGGGGGGGACGAGCAGTACTTC
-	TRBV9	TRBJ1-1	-	CASSRMGDTEAFF	TGTGCCAGCAGCCGAATGGGGGACACTGAAGCTTTCTTT
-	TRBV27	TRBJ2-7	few	CASGPTGPIYEQYF	TGTGCCAGCGGACCGACAGGTCCCATCTACGAGCAGTACTTC
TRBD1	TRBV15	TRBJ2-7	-	CATSRGIRGSFNEQYF	TGTGCCACCAGCAGGGGGATCAGGGGGAGCTTCAACGAGCAGTACTTC
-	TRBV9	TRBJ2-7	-	CASSVRDGSYEQYF	TGTGCCAGCAGCGTCCGGGACGGCTCCTACGAGCAGTACTTC
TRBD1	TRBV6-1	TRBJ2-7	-	CASSRDRGYEQYF	TGTGCCAGCAGCCGAGACAGGGGTTACGAGCAGTACTTC
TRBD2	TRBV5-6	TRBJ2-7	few	CASSLGGSGTYEQYF	TGTGCCAGCAGCTTAGGCGGGAGCGGGACCTACGAGCAGTACTTC
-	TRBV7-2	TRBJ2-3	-	CASSPQADTQYF	TGTGCCAGCAGCCCCCAGGCAGATACGCAGTATTTT
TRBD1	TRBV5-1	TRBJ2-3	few	CASKTGTSTDTQYF	TGCGCCAGTAAGACAGGGACAAGCACAGATACGCAGTATTTT
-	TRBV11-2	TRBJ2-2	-	CASSPSNTGELFF	TGTGCCAGCAGCCCATCGAACACCGGGGAGCTGTTTTTT
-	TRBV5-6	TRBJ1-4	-	CASSFRQVREKLFF	TGTGCCAGCAGCTTTCGACAGGTCCGGGAAAAACTGTTTTTT
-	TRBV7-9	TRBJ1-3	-	CASRPGAGNTIYF	TGTGCCAGCAGACCAGGGGCTGGAAACACCATATATTTT
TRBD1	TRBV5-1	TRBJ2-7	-	CASSKRWSGQESEQYF	TGCGCCAGCAGCAAACGCTGGTCGGGACAGGAAAGCGAGCAGTACTTC
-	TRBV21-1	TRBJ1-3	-	CASSKARGTASSGNTIYF	TGTGCCAGCAGCAAAGCCCGAGGGACAGCTAGCTCTGGAAACACCATATATTTT
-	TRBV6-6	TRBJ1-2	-	CASTQSAGGYGYTF	TGTGCCAGCACCCAGAGCGCAGGAGGCTATGGCTACACCTTC
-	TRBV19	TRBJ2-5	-	CASSIDGRTQETQYF	TGTGCCAGTAGTATAGACGGGCGGACACAAGAGACCCAGTACTTC
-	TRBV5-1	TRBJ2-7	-	CASSLEGSSYEQYF	TGCGCCAGCAGCTTGGAGGGCAGCTCCTACGAGCAGTACTTC
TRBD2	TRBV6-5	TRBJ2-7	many	CASSRAGGAYEQYF	TGTGCCAGCAGTAGGGCGGGAGGAGCCTACGAGCAGTACTTC
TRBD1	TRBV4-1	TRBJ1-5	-	CASSQIGTVDGNQPQHF	TGCGCCAGCAGCCAAATCGGGACAGTCGACGGCAATCAGCCCCAGCATTTT
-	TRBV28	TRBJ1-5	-	CASSTGNQPQHF	TGTGCCAGCAGCACAGGGAATCAGCCCCAGCATTTT
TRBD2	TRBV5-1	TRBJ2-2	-	CASSPLAGGAGELFF	TGCGCCAGCAGCCCACTAGCGGGAGGGGCCGGGGAGCTGTTTTTT
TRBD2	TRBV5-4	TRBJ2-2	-	CASSPPGLAGGPNTGELFF	TGTGCCAGCAGTCCCCCGGGACTAGCGGGAGGGCCGAACACCGGGGAGCTGTTTTTT
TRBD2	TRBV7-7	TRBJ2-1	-	CASSGTGGNEQFF	TGTGCCAGCAGCGGCACCGGGGGGAATGAGCAGTTCTTC
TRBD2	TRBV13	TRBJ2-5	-	CASSRGLADQETQYF	TGTGCCAGCAGCCGAGGACTAGCCGACCAAGAGACCCAGTACTTC
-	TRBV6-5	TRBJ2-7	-	CASSYSQGIYEQYF	TGTGCCAGCAGTTACTCTCAGGGCATCTACGAGCAGTACTTC
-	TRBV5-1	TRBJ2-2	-	CASSLGQINTGELFF	TGCGCCAGCAGCTTAGGACAGATTAACACCGGGGAGCTGTTTTTT
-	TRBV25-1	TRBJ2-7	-	CASSREWGPPYEQYF	TGTGCCAGCAGTAGGGAGTGGGGGCCCCCCTACGAGCAGTACTTC
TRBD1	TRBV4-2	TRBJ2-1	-	CASSQLTPGQGTYNEQFF	TGTGCCAGCAGCCAACTTACTCCGGGACAGGGGACCTACAATGAGCAGTTCTTC
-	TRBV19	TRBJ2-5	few	CASSIDLRQEETQYF	TGTGCCAGTAGTATAGATCTGCGGCAAGAAGAGACCCAGTACTTC